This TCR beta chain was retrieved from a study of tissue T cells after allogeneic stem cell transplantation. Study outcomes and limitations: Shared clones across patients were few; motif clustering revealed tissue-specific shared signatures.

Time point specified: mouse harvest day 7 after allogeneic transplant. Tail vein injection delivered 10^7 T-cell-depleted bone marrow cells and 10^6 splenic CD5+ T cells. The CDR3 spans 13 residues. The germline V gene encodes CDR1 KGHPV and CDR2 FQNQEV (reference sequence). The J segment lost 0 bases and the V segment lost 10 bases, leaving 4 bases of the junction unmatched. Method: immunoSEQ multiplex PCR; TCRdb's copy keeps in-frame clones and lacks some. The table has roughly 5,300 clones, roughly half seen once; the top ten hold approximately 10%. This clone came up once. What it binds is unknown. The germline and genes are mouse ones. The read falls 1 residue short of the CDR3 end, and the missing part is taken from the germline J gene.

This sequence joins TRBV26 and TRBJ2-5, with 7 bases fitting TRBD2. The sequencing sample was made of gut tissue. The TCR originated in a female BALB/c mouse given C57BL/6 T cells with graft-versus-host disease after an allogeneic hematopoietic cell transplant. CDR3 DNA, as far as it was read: TGTGCCACGCTCTGGGGGAACCAAGACACCCAGTAC. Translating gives CATLWGNQDTQY. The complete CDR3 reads CATLWGNQDTQYF. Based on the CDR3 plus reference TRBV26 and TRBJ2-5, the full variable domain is NSKVIQTPRYLVKGQGQKAKMRCIPEKGHPVVFWYQQNKNNEFKFLINFQNQEVLQQIDMTEKRFSAECPSNSPCSLEIQSSEAGDSALYLCATLWGNQDTQYFGPGTRLLVL.